This T cell receptor beta chain derives from a study of beta chain features in type 1 diabetes. Investigators reverse transcribed all isolated RNA, so they sequenced expressed TCRB transcripts. Sequencing was performed with immunoSEQ multiplex PCR; in TCRdb, only in-frame clones are kept and a portion is missing. Of about 160,000 clones in the sample, about 10% are singletons; the top ten hold 0.7%. To note about this clone: Its antigen is not identified.

Notes on the study in general: All four CD4+ subsets from Type 1 diabetes patients carried moderately but significantly shorter TCRB CDR3s. The similarity of naive, central memory and Treg TCRB repertoires appeared greater among patients than among healthy donors.

Sorting with CD45RO/CCR7/CD25/CD127/CD95/CD27 yielded naive, central memory, regulatory and stem-like memory CD4+ cells. The specimen sequenced was central memory CD4+ T cells from blood. The TCR comes from a woman aged 30 to 39 with type 1 diabetes.

CDR3 nucleotide sequence: TGTGCCAGCAGCTTCGACAGGGGAACTCAGCCCCAGCATTTT. Protein product: CASSFDRGTQPQHF. The chain couples TRBV5-8 to TRBJ1-5; 8 bases fit TRBD1. With V trimmed by 2 bases and J by 6 bases, 4 bases remained unmatched. CDR1 is SGHTS, CDR2 YDEGEE, per germline. CDR3 length: 14 residues.